Following are 21 T cell receptor beta chains from one sample sequenced in a study of T cell changes during pregnancy in multiple sclerosis. Profiling relied on immunoSEQ multiplex PCR, and the TCRdb table lists in-frame clones only, not all of them. The sample shows 65,000 to 90,000 clones, just over 90% of them seen only once. The source was peripheral blood, collected in the first trimester of pregnancy. These receptors all stem from a female donor with multiple sclerosis, enrolled in a pregnancy study.

The chain carries TRBV28 and TRBJ2-7; a weak D match, TRBD1 (6 bases). The CDR3 is 14 amino acids. Between the trimmed V and J ends, which lost 3 bases and 3 bases, there was a span of 12 bases. Germline values: CDR1 MDHEN, CDR2 SYDVKM. CDR3 DNA sequence: TGTGCCAGCAGTTTTTTACAGGGTGGCTACGAGCAGTACTTC. It specifies CASSFLQGGYEQYF. The full variable domain, completed using reference TRBV28 and TRBJ2-7, is DVKVTQSSRYLVKRTGEKVFLECVQDMDHENMFWYRQDPGLGLRLIYFSYDVKMKEKGDIPEGYSVSREKKERFSLILESASTNQTSMYLCASSFLQGGYEQYFGPGTRLTVT.

This chain links TRBV2 with TRBJ2-3; 7 positions agree with TRBD2. Germline CDR1 reads SNHLY; CDR2 reads FYNNEI. V trimming: 8 bases; J trimming: 3 bases; junction bases outside the gene matches: 8. The CDR3 consists of 14 residues. CDR3 nucleotides: TGTGCCAGCGCCTATGCGGGGGTTACAGATACGCAGTATTTT. Translated: CASAYAGVTDTQYF. Full variable domain (outside the CDR3, taken from reference TRBV2 and TRBJ2-3): EPEVTQTPSHQVTQMGQEVILRCVPISNHLYFYWYRQILGQKVEFLVSFYNNEISEKSEIFDDQFSVERPDGSNFTLKIRSTKLEDSAMYFCASAYAGVTDTQYFGPGTRLTVL.

The chain recombines TRBV6-6 with TRBJ2-2, with 7 nucleotides matching TRBD2. The CDR3 loop spans 15 amino acids. Trimming at V came to 6 bases and at J to 4 bases, leaving 8 bases not matched to a gene. The germline V gene encodes CDR1 MNHNY and CDR2 SVGAGI (reference sequence). The CDR3 here is CASSRVGGGTGELFF. CDR3 DNA sequence: TGTGCCAGCAGCCGTGTGGGGGGGGGCACCGGGGAGCTGTTTTTT.

The V gene is TRBV2, the J gene TRBJ2-2; D uncertain. Trimming cost V 6 bases and J 5 bases, with 10 bases left between them. CDR3 size: 13 residues. The germline gives CDR1 SNHLY, CDR2 FYNNEI. The CDR3 reads CASSQTRTGELFF. The CDR3 bases are TGTGCCAGCAGCCAAACAAGAACCGGGGAGCTGTTTTTT.

CDR3 amino acids: CASATQDKETQYF. CDR3 nucleotide sequence: TGCGCCAGTGCTACTCAAGATAAAGAGACCCAGTACTTC. The genes are TRBV5-1 and TRBJ2-5; the D is unclear. The CDR3 runs 13 residues. Germline values: CDR1 SGHRS, CDR2 YFSETQ. The V gene lost 8 bases and the J gene lost 3 bases, with 14 bases spanning the gap.

V and J are TRBV6-1 and TRBJ2-7; D is ambiguous. CDR1 is MNHNS, CDR2 SASEGT, per germline. CDR3 length equals 13 residues. V lost 4 bases and J 4 bases, leaving 11 bases between the germline ends. DNA for the CDR3: TGTGCCAGCAGTGGGTACAGCCTTTACGAGCAGTACTTC. Its translation is CASSGYSLYEQYF.

The CDR3 is CASSQGQGNYEQYF. In DNA form, the CDR3 reads TGTGCCAGCAGCCAGGGACAGGGTAACTACGAGCAGTACTTC. The rearrangement joins TRBV7-8 to TRBJ2-7, with 9 nucleotides matching TRBD1. Germline loops: CDR1 SGHVS, CDR2 FQNEAQ. V dropped 5 bases and J dropped 3; count of bases not matched to a gene: 5. The CDR3 runs to 14 residues.

The rearrangement uses TRBV19 and TRBJ1-5; D possibly corresponds to TRBD1 (6 bases). The CDR3 has 14 residues. V lost 6 bases and J 3 bases, leaving 12 bases between the germline ends. Germline values: CDR1 LNHDA, CDR2 SQIVND (reference sequence). Here the CDR3 DNA reads TGTGCCAGTAGAGAGGACAGCTACAATCAGCCCCAGCATTTT. Amino acids: CASREDSYNQPQHF.

This sequence joins TRBV15 and TRBJ2-1; the D is unclear. The germline gives CDR1 LNHNV, CDR2 YYDKDF (reference sequence). Between the trimmed V and J ends, which lost 5 bases and 2 bases, there was a span of 10 bases. The CDR3 contains 14 residues. CDR3 sequence (DNA): TGTGCCACCAGCCCTGGAGTTACCTACAATGAGCAGTTCTTC. Protein: CATSPGVTYNEQFF.

This clone was detected once. V gene TRBV30 combines with J gene TRBJ1-5, with D possibly matching TRBD1 (6 bases). V lost 2 bases and J lost 1, with 24 bases in between. This CDR3 spans 19 amino acids. Germline V gene sequence: CDR1 GTSNPN, CDR2 SVGIG (reference sequence). CDR3 sequence: CAWSIQRSYGTKSNQPQHF. As DNA, the CDR3 is TGTGCCTGGAGTATACAAAGGTCATACGGGACAAAAAGCAATCAGCCCCAGCATTTT.

The rearrangement links TRBV7-8 to TRBJ2-2; 7 bases fit TRBD2. Trimming at V came to 4 bases and at J to 8 bases, leaving 7 bases not matched to a gene. The V gene's germline CDR1 is SGHVS and CDR2 FQNEAQ. The CDR3 contains 14 residues. The CDR3 sequence is CASSSGLVGGELFF. The CDR3 region has the DNA TGTGCCAGCAGCTCAGGACTAGTTGGAGGGGAGCTGTTTTTT.

The CDR3 here is CASGQGQNSPLHF. The DNA for the CDR3 is TGTGCCAGCGGACAGGGACAAAATTCACCCCTCCACTTT. The chain carries TRBV7-3 and TRBJ1-6; 8 positions agree with TRBD1. The germline gives CDR1 SGHTA, CDR2 FQGTGA. J was trimmed by 7 bases and V by 8 bases; bases with no gene match: 4. The CDR3 runs to 13 residues.

The chain carries TRBV5-6 and TRBJ2-3; 11 nucleotides line up with TRBD2. Germline CDR1 SGHDT, CDR2 YYEEEE. V shed 1 base, J shed 5 bases, and the junction held 9 bases outside the gene matches. The CDR3 extends over 17 amino acids. The CDR3 coding sequence is TGTGCCAGCAGCTTGACCTTAGCGGGGGGGCCTGGAGATACGCAGTATTTT. This translates into CASSLTLAGGPGDTQYF.

The chain couples TRBV6-5 to TRBJ1-2, with TRBD1 matching 7 bases. There are 13 residues in the CDR3. The germline V gene encodes CDR1 MNHEY and CDR2 SVGAGI. Trimming took 2 bases from V and 8 from J; bases not matched to a gene: 5. The CDR3 bases are TGTGCCAGCAGTTACGGACAGGTTACGGGCTACACCTTC. It codes for CASSYGQVTGYTF.

The table lists this clone with a count of one. The CDR3 DNA follows: TGTGCCAGCTCACTTCTACAGGGTAGCACGCAAGACATTCAGTACTTC. It is translated as CASSLLQGSTQDIQYF. This sequence joins TRBV18 and TRBJ2-4; TRBD1 is a possible D gene (6 bases). This CDR3 contains 16 residues. Trimming left V 4 bases short and J 8 bases short, with 21 bases between. Germline loops: CDR1 KGHSH, CDR2 LQKENI.

This clone occurred once. The chain has TRBV6-6 and TRBJ1-2; TRBD1 matches 9 bases. The V gene's germline CDR1 is MNHNY and CDR2 SVGAGI (reference sequence). The CDR3 has 13 residues. The V segment lost 4 bases and the J segment 4 bases; nucleotides outside the gene matches: 1. The CDR3 nucleotides are TGTGCCAGCAGTTCGGACAGGGGCTATGGCTACACCTTC. This translates into CASSSDRGYGYTF.

This clone appeared a single time. J is TRBJ1-1 and V is TRBV27; D uncertain. The V end lost 6 bases, the J end lost 2 bases, and 16 bases lay between the germline ends. Germline assignment: CDR1 MNHEY and CDR2 SMNVEV (reference sequence). This CDR3 region has 15 residues. For the CDR3, the DNA is TGTGCCAGCAGGACCCGGAGGCAGGTAAACACTGAAGCTTTCTTT. Amino acid sequence: CASRTRRQVNTEAFF.

This chain uses TRBV19 with TRBJ1-5; 9 bases fit TRBD1. This CDR3 has 16 amino acids. V was pared by 3 bases and J by 2 bases, with 5 bases of the junction left unmatched. Germline CDR1 is LNHDA and CDR2 is SQIVND (reference sequence). CDR3 amino acids: CASSIYRTGGNQPQHF. The CDR3 coding sequence is TGTGCCAGTAGTATTTACCGGACAGGGGGCAATCAGCCCCAGCATTTT. Full variable domain (remainder filled in from reference TRBV19 and TRBJ1-5): DGGITQSPKYLFRKEGQNVTLSCEQNLNHDAMYWYRQDPGQGLRLIYYSQIVNDFQKGDIAEGYSVSREKKESFPLTVTSAQKNPTAFYLCASSIYRTGGNQPQHFGDGTRLSIL.

The rearrangement links TRBV5-6 to TRBJ1-5; 8 bases line up with TRBD1. V trimming: 4 bases; J trimming: 5 bases; junction bases outside the gene matches: 8. Germline V CDR1 and CDR2: SGHDT, YYEEEE. This CDR3 spans 15 amino acids. The CDR3 here is CASSAMDRDDQPQHF. In DNA, the CDR3 is TGTGCCAGCAGCGCTATGGACAGGGATGATCAGCCCCAGCATTTT.

V is TRBV6-1 and J is TRBJ2-3, with D possibly being TRBD2 (8 bases). Trimming left V 11 bases short and J 3 bases short, with 15 bases between. Germline-derived CDR1 and CDR2 are MNHNS and SASEGT. There are 13 residues in the CDR3. The CDR3 is CAGTAGETDTQYF. As DNA, the CDR3 is TGTGCCGGGACAGCGGGGGAGACAGATACGCAGTATTTT.

The V and J genes are TRBV7-9 and TRBJ2-6, with D possibly matching TRBD2 (6 bases). This CDR3 has 16 residues. V lost 6 bases and J 8 bases, leaving 20 bases between the germline ends. Germline lookup yields CDR1 SEHNR and CDR2 FQNEAQ (reference sequence). In nucleotides, the CDR3 is TGTGCCAGCAGTCGTAGCGGAGGGTTAGATCCCAACGTCCTGACTTTC. It encodes CASSRSGGLDPNVLTF.